The rows below give T cell receptor beta chains drawn from one sample of a study of technical replicates of blood from several donors. TCRdb's table, derived via immunoSEQ multiplex PCR, lists solely in-frame clones and lacks some. The sample contains 45,000 to 55,000 clones, around 95% of which appear only once. The sequenced material came from T cells isolated from PBMCs. All receptors come from a human donor in good health. Each CDR3 is given with its conserved first and last residue. The D gene is left open where the match is weak. A row's size may be missing; if present it is once, few, many or a size class.

CDR3 protein	CDR3 DNA	D gene	V gene	J gene	clone size
CASSSDRDHGGELFF	TGTGCCAGCAGCTCCGACAGGGACCATGGCGGGGAGCTGTTTTTT	TRBD1	TRBV5-4	TRBJ2-2	.
CASSPGTGGSNQPQHF	TGTGCCAGCTCACCGGGGACAGGGGGGAGCAATCAGCCCCAGCATTTT	TRBD1	TRBV18	TRBJ1-5	.
CASRNDRGTNYGYTF	TGCGCCAGCCGAAACGACAGGGGAACGAACTATGGCTACACCTTC	TRBD1	TRBV5-1	TRBJ1-2	once
CSAARNEQFF	TGCAGTGCCGCGAGGAATGAGCAGTTCTTC	.	TRBV20-1	TRBJ2-1	.
CASSFGWGGGGASDEQFF	TGTGCCAGCAGTTTTGGTTGGGGTGGCGGGGGGGCCAGCGATGAGCAGTTCTTC	TRBD2	TRBV7-2	TRBJ2-1	.
CASSLGHRGNTEAFF	TGTGCCAGCAGCTTAGGCCACAGGGGAAACACTGAAGCTTTCTTT	TRBD1	TRBV7-9	TRBJ1-1	.
CASSLISGSEEQYF	TGTGCCAGCAGTTTAATTAGCGGGAGTGAAGAGCAGTACTTC	TRBD2	TRBV28	TRBJ2-7	.
CASSLISGGPSTDTQYF	TGCGCCAGCAGCTTGATTAGCGGAGGACCCAGCACAGATACGCAGTATTTT	.	TRBV5-1	TRBJ2-3	.
CASTGLSSGMYEQYF	TGTGCCAGCACAGGACTTTCATCTGGGATGTACGAGCAGTACTTC	.	TRBV28	TRBJ2-7	.
CASSPPGQNTGELFF	TGTGCCAGCAGCCCTCCGGGACAGAACACCGGGGAGCTGTTTTTT	.	TRBV7-3	TRBJ2-2	once
CASSYLGGREKLFF	TGTGCCAGCAGTTACCTCGGTGGTCGCGAAAAACTGTTTTTT	.	TRBV6-6	TRBJ1-4	.
CASSALTGTGGSGGYTF	TGTGCCAGCAGCGCACTTACAGGGACAGGGGGCTCAGGTGGCTACACCTTC	TRBD1	TRBV9	TRBJ1-2	.
CASSVGGTRGGELFF	TGTGCCAGCAGCGTAGGTGGCACACGAGGGGGGGAGCTGTTTTTT	.	TRBV9	TRBJ2-2	.
CASSYATSGANVLTF	TGTGCCAGCAGTTACGCTACCTCTGGGGCCAACGTCCTGACTTTC	.	TRBV6-5	TRBJ2-6	.
CASSFSDRGSYEQYF	TGCGCCAGCAGCTTCAGCGACAGGGGCTCCTACGAGCAGTACTTC	TRBD1	TRBV5-1	TRBJ2-7	.
CAVGRRDLNTEAFF	TGTGCCGTCGGGAGGCGGGATCTGAACACTGAAGCTTTCTTT	.	TRBV28	TRBJ1-1	.
CASLRISGAGANVLTF	TGTGCCAGCCTCCGGATTTCGGGGGCTGGGGCCAACGTCCTGACTTTC	.	TRBV7-8	TRBJ2-6	once
CASSLYARTYNEQFF	TGCGCCAGCAGCTTGTATGCCAGAACCTACAATGAGCAGTTCTTC	.	TRBV5-1	TRBJ2-1	.
CASSLVTGANYGYTF	TGCGCCAGCAGCTTGGTCACAGGAGCTAACTATGGCTACACCTTC	.	TRBV5-1	TRBJ1-2	.
CASSDRVGTEAFF	TGTGCCAGCAGCGACAGGGTCGGCACTGAAGCTTTCTTT	.	TRBV9	TRBJ1-1	.
CASSLEGGRMYSGNTIYF	TGTGCCAGCAGCTTGGAAGGGGGCCGGATGTACTCTGGAAACACCATATATTTT	TRBD1	TRBV5-6	TRBJ1-3	.
CASSLAGTDNSPLHF	TGCGCCAGCAGCTTGGCCGGGACTGACAATTCACCCCTCCACTTT	.	TRBV5-1	TRBJ1-6	.
CATSRDRPNQPQHF	TGTGCCACCAGCAGGGACAGGCCCAATCAGCCCCAGCATTTT	TRBD1	TRBV15	TRBJ1-5	.
CASSPGPITNYGYTF	TGTGCCAGCTCACCGGGGCCGATTACTAACTATGGCTACACCTTC	.	TRBV18	TRBJ1-2	once
CASSLRGTGELFF	TGTGCCAGCAGCTTGCGAGGCACCGGGGAGCTGTTTTTT	.	TRBV7-9	TRBJ2-2	.
CASSPDGSQPQHF	TGTGCCAGCAGCCCCGACGGGTCTCAGCCCCAGCATTTT	.	TRBV5-4	TRBJ1-5	.
CASSGQWGDSYNEQFF	TGTGCCAGCAGTGGACAATGGGGGGACTCCTACAATGAGCAGTTCTTC	.	TRBV6-6	TRBJ2-1	.
CASSSSRTGELFF	TGTGCCAGCAGTTCCTCGCGGACCGGGGAGCTGTTTTTT	.	TRBV6-5	TRBJ2-2	.
CASSFGQIYGYTF	TGTGCCAGCAGTTTTGGACAGATTTATGGCTACACCTTC	.	TRBV28	TRBJ1-2	.
CASQGGGGTEAFF	TGTGCCAGCCAAGGGGGGGGCGGAACTGAAGCTTTCTTT	.	TRBV7-9	TRBJ1-1	.
CASRGQGYGYTF	TGTGCCAGCAGAGGGCAGGGGTATGGCTACACCTTC	.	TRBV28	TRBJ1-2	.
CASSLSFSTTEAFF	TGTGCCAGCAGCCTGTCGTTCTCTACCACTGAAGCTTTCTTT	.	TRBV9	TRBJ1-1	few
CASSSGGGLTDTQYF	TGTGCCAGCAGTTCGGGAGGAGGGCTCACAGATACGCAGTATTTT	TRBD2	TRBV7-9	TRBJ2-3	once
CAIAQGGNPGELFF	TGTGCCATTGCACAGGGGGGTAATCCCGGGGAGCTGTTTTTT	TRBD1	TRBV10-3	TRBJ2-2	.
CASSFPGQGLNREKLFF	TGTGCCAGCAGCTTCCCAGGACAGGGGCTGAATCGTGAAAAACTGTTTTTT	TRBD1	TRBV11-2	TRBJ1-4	.
CASSLDLGGASKSSYNSPLHF	TGTGCCAGCAGCTTAGACTTAGGGGGGGCTTCTAAAAGCTCCTATAATTCACCCCTCCACTTT	.	TRBV7-3	TRBJ1-6	.
CSVGKTGYYNEQFF	TGCAGCGTTGGTAAAACAGGCTATTACAATGAGCAGTTCTTC	.	TRBV29-1	TRBJ2-1	.
CASSLGTSVIHEQFF	TGCGCCAGCAGCCTGGGGACTAGCGTCATCCATGAGCAGTTCTTC	TRBD2	TRBV5-1	TRBJ2-1	.
CASGDRLNTEAFF	TGTGCTAGTGGGGACAGATTGAACACTGAAGCTTTCTTT	.	TRBV12-5	TRBJ1-1	.
CASSQGSRGHTEAFF	TGTGCCAGCAGCCAAGGAAGCAGGGGACACACTGAAGCTTTCTTT	.	TRBV14	TRBJ1-1	few
CASGGGVRQPQHF	TGTGCCAGCGGAGGAGGGGTACGGCAGCCCCAGCATTTT	.	TRBV28	TRBJ1-5	.
CASSPTGTSGRGTDTQYF	TGTGCCAGTAGTCCGACCGGGACTAGCGGGAGAGGAACAGATACGCAGTATTTT	TRBD2	TRBV19	TRBJ2-3	.
CSVDHGQGLGETQYF	TGCAGCGTTGACCACGGACAGGGCCTAGGAGAGACCCAGTACTTC	TRBD1	TRBV29-1	TRBJ2-5	.
CASSHTGTGVLEAFF	TGTGCCAGCAGCCACACCGGGACAGGAGTTCTCGAAGCTTTCTTT	TRBD1	TRBV11-3	TRBJ1-1	.
CASSSTGLHEQYF	TGTGCCAGCAGCTCGACAGGGCTCCACGAGCAGTACTTC	TRBD1	TRBV7-9	TRBJ2-7	.
CASRQQENTEAFF	TGTGCCAGCAGGCAACAAGAGAACACTGAAGCTTTCTTT	.	TRBV7-9	TRBJ1-1	.
CASSHRTGNTEAFF	TGCGCCAGCAGCCATCGGACAGGGAACACTGAAGCTTTCTTT	TRBD1	TRBV5-1	TRBJ1-1	.
CASSVAGRRSTF	TGTGCCAGCAGCGTAGCAGGGCGACGAAGCACCTTC	.	TRBV9	TRBJ1-2	.
CASRGDRATHEQYF	TGTGCCAGCAGAGGGGACAGGGCAACCCACGAGCAGTACTTC	TRBD1	TRBV6-5	TRBJ2-7	.
CASSIKCARGPYEQYF	TGTGCCAGTAGTATAAAGTGTGCCAGGGGTCCCTACGAGCAGTACTTC	.	TRBV19	TRBJ2-7	.
CASSSGYQPQHF	TGTGCCAGCAGCTCGGGTTATCAGCCCCAGCATTTT	.	TRBV7-6	TRBJ1-5	.
CAISESPGLLRTYSSYEQYF	TGTGCCATCAGTGAGTCTCCGGGACTGCTAAGGACCTACAGCTCCTACGAGCAGTACTTC	.	TRBV10-3	TRBJ2-7	.
CASSLGQGVETQYF	TGTGCCAGCAGCTTGGGGCAGGGGGTAGAGACCCAGTACTTC	TRBD1	TRBV5-4	TRBJ2-5	.
CASSTDSQGHYGYTF	TGCGCCAGCAGCACGGACAGCCAAGGGCACTATGGCTACACCTTC	.	TRBV5-1	TRBJ1-2	.